The sequence of this T cell receptor beta chain was determined in a study of OX40 agonist ivuxolimab in advanced cancers. Study-wide context: Clinicians treated patients with ivuxolimab, an agonistic anti-OX40 (CD134) antibody. At approximately 80% male, the cohort had a mean age of 60 years, ranging from about 20 to 79. Partial responses, seen in three patients, involved one hepatocellular carcinoma and two cutaneous melanomas.

Germline V gene data show CDR1 as SGHTA and CDR2 as FQGTGA. The CDR3 is made up of 15 amino acids. Trimming cost V 5 bases and J 1 base; bases outside gene matches: 4. Points on this clone: The antigen remains unidentified.

Findings and caveats of the study: In the 0.1 to 3.0 mg/kg range, CD4+ and CD8+ blood T cells had expanded clonally by week 6.

Only in-frame clones appear in the TCRdb table, and some are missing; sequencing was by immunoSEQ multiplex PCR. Among about 100,000 clones, around 93% were seen once, and the ten largest hold approximately 0.55%. The source is an adult with an advanced solid tumor such as melanoma, head and neck, liver or kidney cancer. The chain has TRBV7-3 and TRBJ2-3, with 9 bases lining up with TRBD2. The input for sequencing was CD4+ or CD8+ T cells sorted from blood, taken in a trial of the OX40 agonist ivuxolimab. CDR3 sequence reads: CASSLRLAGTDTQYF. The DNA for the CDR3 is TGTGCCAGCAGCCTCAGACTAGCGGGCACAGATACGCAGTATTTT.